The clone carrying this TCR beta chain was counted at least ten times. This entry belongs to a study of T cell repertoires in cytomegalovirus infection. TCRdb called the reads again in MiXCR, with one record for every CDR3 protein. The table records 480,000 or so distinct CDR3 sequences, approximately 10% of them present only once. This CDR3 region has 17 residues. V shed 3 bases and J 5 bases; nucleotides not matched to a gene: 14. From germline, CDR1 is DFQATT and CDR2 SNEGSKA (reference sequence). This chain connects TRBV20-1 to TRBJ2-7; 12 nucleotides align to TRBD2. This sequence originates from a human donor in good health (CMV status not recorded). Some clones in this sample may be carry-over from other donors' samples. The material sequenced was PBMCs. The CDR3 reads CSARALRTSGETNEQYF. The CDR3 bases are TGCAGTGCTAGGGCCTTAAGGACTAGCGGGGAGACTAACGAGCAGTACTTC.